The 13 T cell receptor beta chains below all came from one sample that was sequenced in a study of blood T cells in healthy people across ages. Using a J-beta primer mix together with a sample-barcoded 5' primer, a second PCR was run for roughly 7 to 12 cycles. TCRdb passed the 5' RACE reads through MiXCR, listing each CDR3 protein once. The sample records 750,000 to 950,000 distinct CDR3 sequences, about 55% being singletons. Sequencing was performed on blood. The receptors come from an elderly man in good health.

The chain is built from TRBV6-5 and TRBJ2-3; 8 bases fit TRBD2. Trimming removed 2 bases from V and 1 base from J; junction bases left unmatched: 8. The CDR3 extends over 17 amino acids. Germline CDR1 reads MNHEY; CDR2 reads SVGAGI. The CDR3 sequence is CASSYPTLLAGTDTQYF. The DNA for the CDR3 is TGTGCCAGCAGTTACCCCACCTTACTAGCGGGCACAGATACGCAGTATTTT.

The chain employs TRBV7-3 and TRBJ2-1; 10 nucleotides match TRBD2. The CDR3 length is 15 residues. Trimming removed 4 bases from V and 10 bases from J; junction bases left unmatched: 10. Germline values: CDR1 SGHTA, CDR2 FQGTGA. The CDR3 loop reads CASSWALAGAGEQFF. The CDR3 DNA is TGTGCCAGCAGCTGGGCGCTAGCGGGAGCAGGAGAGCAGTTCTTC.

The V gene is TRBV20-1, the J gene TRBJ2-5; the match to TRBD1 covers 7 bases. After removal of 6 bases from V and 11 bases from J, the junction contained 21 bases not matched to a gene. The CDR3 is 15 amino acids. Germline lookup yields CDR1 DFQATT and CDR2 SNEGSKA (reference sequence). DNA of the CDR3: TGCAGTGCCTCCGCCCCACAGGGGATACAATGGGAGCAGTACTTC. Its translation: CSASAPQGIQWEQYF.

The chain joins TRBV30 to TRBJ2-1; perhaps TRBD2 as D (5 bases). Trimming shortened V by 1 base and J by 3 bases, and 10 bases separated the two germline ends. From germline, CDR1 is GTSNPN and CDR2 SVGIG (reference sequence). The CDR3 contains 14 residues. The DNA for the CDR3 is TGTGCCTGGAGTGAAGCGGAGGACTACAATGAGCAGTTCTTC. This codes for CAWSEAEDYNEQFF.

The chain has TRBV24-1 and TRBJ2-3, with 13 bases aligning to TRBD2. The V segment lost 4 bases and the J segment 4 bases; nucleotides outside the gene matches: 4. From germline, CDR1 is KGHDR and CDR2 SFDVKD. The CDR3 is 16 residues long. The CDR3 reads CATSDGLAGAADTQYF. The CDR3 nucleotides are TGTGCCACCAGTGACGGACTAGCGGGAGCGGCAGATACGCAGTATTTT.

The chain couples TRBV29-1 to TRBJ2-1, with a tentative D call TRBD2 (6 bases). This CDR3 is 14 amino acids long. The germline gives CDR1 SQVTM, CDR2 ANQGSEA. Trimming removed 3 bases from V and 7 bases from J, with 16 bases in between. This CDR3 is CSVEGRGATNEQFF. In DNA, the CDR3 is TGCAGCGTTGAGGGGCGGGGAGCGACGAATGAGCAGTTCTTC.

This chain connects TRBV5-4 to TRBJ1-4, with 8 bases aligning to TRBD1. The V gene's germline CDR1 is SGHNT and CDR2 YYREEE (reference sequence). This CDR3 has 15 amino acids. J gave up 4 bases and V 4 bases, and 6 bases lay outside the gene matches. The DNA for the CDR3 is TGTGCCAGCAGCGAAAGGACAGGGCTTAATGAAAAACTGTTTTTT. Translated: CASSERTGLNEKLFF. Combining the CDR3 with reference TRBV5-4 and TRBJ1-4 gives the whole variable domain ETGVTQSPTHLIKTRGQQVTLRCSSQSGHNTVSWYQQALGQGPQFIFQYYREEENGRGNFPPRFSGLQFPNYSSELNVNALELDDSALYLCASSERTGLNEKLFFGSGTQLSVL.

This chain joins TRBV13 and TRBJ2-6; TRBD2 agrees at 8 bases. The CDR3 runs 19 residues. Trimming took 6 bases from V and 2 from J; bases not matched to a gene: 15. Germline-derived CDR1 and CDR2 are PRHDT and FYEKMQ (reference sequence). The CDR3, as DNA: TGTGCCAGCAGTCAGAGGCGGACTAGCAGCATCCCTGGGGCCAACGTCCTGACTTTC. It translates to CASSQRRTSSIPGANVLTF.

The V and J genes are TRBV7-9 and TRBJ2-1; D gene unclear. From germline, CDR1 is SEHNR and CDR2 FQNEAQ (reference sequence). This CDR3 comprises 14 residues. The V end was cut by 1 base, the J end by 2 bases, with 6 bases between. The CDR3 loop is CASSLERPYNEQFF. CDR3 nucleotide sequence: TGTGCCAGCAGCTTAGAGCGCCCCTACAATGAGCAGTTCTTC.

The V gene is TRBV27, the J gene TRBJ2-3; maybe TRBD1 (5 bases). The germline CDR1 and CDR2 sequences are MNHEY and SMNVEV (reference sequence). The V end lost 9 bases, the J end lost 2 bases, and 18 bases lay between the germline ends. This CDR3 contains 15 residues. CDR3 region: CASSTAGSITDTQYF. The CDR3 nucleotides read TGTGCCAGTTCCACAGCAGGGTCTATCACAGATACGCAGTATTTT.

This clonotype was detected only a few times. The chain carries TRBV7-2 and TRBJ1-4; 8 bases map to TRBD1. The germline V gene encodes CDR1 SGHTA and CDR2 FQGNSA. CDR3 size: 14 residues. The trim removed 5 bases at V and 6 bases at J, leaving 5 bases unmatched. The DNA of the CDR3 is TGTGCCAGCAGCCTACAGGGGGATTATGAAAAACTGTTTTTT. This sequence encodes CASSLQGDYEKLFF.

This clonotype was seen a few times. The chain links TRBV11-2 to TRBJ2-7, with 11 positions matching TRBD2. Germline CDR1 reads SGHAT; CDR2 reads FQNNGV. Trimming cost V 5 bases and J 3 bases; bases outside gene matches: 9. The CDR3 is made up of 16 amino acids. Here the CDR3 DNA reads TGTGCCAGCAGCCAGTGGCTAGCGGGAGGAGGCTACGAGCAGTACTTC. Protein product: CASSQWLAGGGYEQYF.

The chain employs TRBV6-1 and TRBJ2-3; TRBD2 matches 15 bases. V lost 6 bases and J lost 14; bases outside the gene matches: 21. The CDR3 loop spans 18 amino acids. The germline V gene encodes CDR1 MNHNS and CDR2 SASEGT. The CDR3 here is CASSLSWTSGRENRYAYF. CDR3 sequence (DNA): TGTGCCAGCAGCCTCAGTTGGACTAGCGGGAGGGAAAACAGATACGCGTATTTT.